This T cell receptor (beta chain) was observed in a study of T cells in Graves' hyperthyroidism and ophthalmopathy. Using RNA transcripts as the source, TCR beta CDR3 regions were amplified. Researchers ran a first-round RT-PCR on the TCR CDR3 using the HTBI primer set. TCRdb ran MiXCR on the multiplex PCR reads and lists one entry per CDR3 protein. Seen here are more than 550,000 distinct CDR3 sequences, just under 45% observed once, and the top ten hold less than 9.5%. Study findings and constraints: Blood also contained most expanded thyroid clonotypes above 0.001.

Concerning this clonotype: Its antigen is as yet unknown.

This receptor was identified in an adult man with Graves' disease, either hyperthyroidism or ophthalmopathy (not recorded which). The source material was peripheral blood or thyroid tissue (not recorded which).

CDR3: CSASNRQGDGQPQHF. The DNA for the CDR3 is TGCAGTGCTAGCAATCGGCAGGGGGATGGTCAGCCCCAGCATTTT. The chain is built from TRBV20-1 and TRBJ1-5; 7 nucleotides match TRBD1. Germline loops: CDR1 DFQATT, CDR2 SNEGSKA (reference sequence). CDR3 size: 15 residues. V trimming: 3 bases; J trimming: 6 bases; junction bases outside the gene matches: 11.